The next 22 T cell receptor beta chains were all read from a single sample in a study of graft-versus-host responses after intestinal transplantation. Clones were read by immunoSEQ multiplex PCR, and TCRdb kept only the in-frame ones, dropping some. The profile covers approximately 12,000 clones, with 30% appearing a single time and over 2% taken by the ten largest. Co-plated with around 200,000 CFSE-labeled responder cells were around 200,000 irradiated, violet-dye-labeled stimulator cells. The sequencing used alloreactive CD8+ T cells from a mixed lymphocyte reaction culture, collected before intestinal transplant. Subset denoted: CFSE-low proliferating T cells sorted from roughly six-day pre-transplant mixed lymphocyte reaction (GvH or HvG direction). These receptor sequences come from a human patient who received an intestinal transplant.

CDR3 sequence: CASSSAAGGETDTQYF. The CDR3 nucleotides are TGTGCCAGCAGCTCTGCAGCGGGAGGGGAAACAGATACGCAGTATTTT. V usage is TRBV7-6 and J usage is TRBJ2-3, with 10 bases identical to TRBD2. Looked up from germline, CDR1 is SGHVS and CDR2 is FNYEAQ. The ends lost 4 bases at V and 3 bases at J; junction bases unmatched: 7. The CDR3 sequence is 16 residues long. The whole variable domain, remainder taken from reference TRBV7-6 and TRBJ2-3, is GAGVSQSPRYKVTKRGQDVALRCDPISGHVSLYWYRQALGQGPEFLTYFNYEAQQDKSGLPNDRFSAERPEGSISTLTIQRTEQRDSAMYRCASSSAAGGETDTQYFGPGTRLTVL.

The sample holds a few counts of this clone. V and J are TRBV4-1 and TRBJ2-3; the match to TRBD2 covers 12 bases. V shed 1 base, J shed 4 bases, and the junction held 0 bases outside the gene matches. Germline lookup yields CDR1 MGHRA and CDR2 YSYEKL. The CDR3 runs to 15 residues. The CDR3 DNA reads TGCGCCAGCAGCCAAGGACTAGCGGGAGCAGATACGCAGTATTTT. Translated, it gives CASSQGLAGADTQYF.

This clone was counted only a few times. The gene calls are TRBV21-1 and TRBJ1-1; TRBD1, the D gene given by the table, was not confirmed from the DNA. TRBV21-1 has pseudogene status. The CDR3 contains 14 residues. The CDR3: CASGSRGRDTEAFF. In DNA, the CDR3 is TGTGCCAGCGGATCCAGGGGGCGGGACACTGAAGCTTTCTTT.

The genes are TRBV10-3 and TRBJ2-2, with TRBD2 matching over 11 bases. Per the germline V gene, CDR1 is ENHRY and CDR2 is SYGVKD. Trimming at V came to 2 bases and at J to 4 bases, leaving 0 bases not matched to a gene. The CDR3 covers 15 residues. The CDR3 here is CAISEGLAGTGELFF. The CDR3 region has the DNA TGTGCCATCAGTGAGGGACTAGCGGGCACCGGGGAGCTGTTTTTT.

This chain uses TRBV4-1 with TRBJ2-3; D possibly corresponds to TRBD2 (5 bases). The CDR3 loop spans 17 amino acids. Germline V CDR1 and CDR2: MGHRA, YSYEKL. Trimming removed 1 base at V and 6 bases at J, with 20 bases between. The CDR3 nucleotides read TGCGCCAGCAGCCAAGTAACCCTAGTCGCGAGGGAGGATACGCAGTATTTT. Encoded protein: CASSQVTLVAREDTQYF.

In DNA, the CDR3 is TGTGCCAGCAGTTTATTACTAGACGCTCGCTACGAGCAGTACTTC. Translated, it gives CASSLLLDARYEQYF. The chain carries TRBV27 and TRBJ2-7, with TRBD2 as a possible D gene (5 bases). Trimming took 1 base from V and 3 from J, leaving 13 bases between them. CDR1 is MNHEY and CDR2 is SMNVEV in the germline V gene (reference sequence). The CDR3 loop spans 15 amino acids.

This clone is medium-sized (0.01 to 0.1%). The chain carries TRBV28 and TRBJ2-1; the D gene is possibly TRBD2 (6 bases). The CDR3 extends over 13 amino acids. Germline CDR1 is MDHEN and CDR2 is SYDVKM. Deletions cut 5 bases from V and 4 bases from J, with 9 bases between. As DNA, the CDR3 is TGTGCCAGCAGTACCGGACTATACAATGAGCAGTTCTTC. Translation: CASSTGLYNEQFF.

The rearrangement joins TRBV13 to TRBJ2-1; 13 nucleotides match TRBD2. The CDR3 spans 16 residues. Trimming removed 7 bases from V and 6 bases from J; junction bases left unmatched: 9. Per the germline V gene, CDR1 is PRHDT and CDR2 is FYEKMQ (reference sequence). The CDR3 DNA reads TGTGCCAGCATCACAGCCGGGACTAGCGGGATCAATGAGCAGTTCTTC. This translates into CASITAGTSGINEQFF.

The chain joins TRBV13 to TRBJ2-5; 15 nucleotides agree with TRBD2. Germline assignment: CDR1 PRHDT and CDR2 FYEKMQ (reference sequence). The CDR3 extends over 19 amino acids. J was trimmed by 5 bases and V by 5 bases; bases with no gene match: 15. The DNA of the CDR3 is TGTGCCAGCAGCACCGGACTAGCGGGGGGGCAACTTGAACCGGAGACCCAGTACTTC. Translated: CASSTGLAGGQLEPETQYF.

The V gene is TRBV27, the J gene TRBJ1-1; no clear D gene. The CDR3 is 14 amino acids. CDR1 and CDR2 (germline): MNHEY, SMNVEV (reference sequence). V was clipped by 5 bases and J by 5 bases, with 15 bases between them. The CDR3 region has the DNA TGTGCCAGCAGTCTCGCAAGTATGTGGACTGAAGCTTTCTTT. Its translation: CASSLASMWTEAFF.

The gene calls are TRBV6-1 and TRBJ2-5; maybe TRBD1 (6 bases). The V gene's germline CDR1 is MNHNS and CDR2 SASEGT. Between the trimmed V and J ends, which lost 6 bases and 3 bases, there was a span of 11 bases. The CDR3 runs to 13 residues. The CDR3 is CASSFGQKETQYF. The CDR3 coding sequence is TGTGCCAGCAGCTTTGGACAGAAAGAGACCCAGTACTTC.

V gene TRBV6-1 combines with J gene TRBJ2-7; D is perhaps TRBD1 (6 bases). Germline V gene sequence: CDR1 MNHNS, CDR2 SASEGT. V was cut by 4 bases and J by 3 bases, with 7 bases left in between. This CDR3 has 12 amino acids. CDR3 residues: CASSVQGYEQYF. CDR3 coding DNA: TGTGCCAGCAGTGTACAGGGCTACGAGCAGTACTTC.

The chain carries TRBV9 and TRBJ2-3, with 11 bases that match TRBD2. CDR1 and CDR2 (germline): SGDLS, YYNGEE. The V gene end was trimmed by 4 bases and the J gene end by 0 bases; junction bases not matched to a gene: 13. CDR3 length: 19 amino acids. CDR3 sequence (DNA): TGTGCCAGCAGCTCGAGTCGGTATAGCGGGGGGGCCAGCACAGATACGCAGTATTTT. This codes for CASSSSRYSGGASTDTQYF.

This clone is deemed medium-sized (0.01 to 0.1%). The V gene is TRBV7-3, the J gene TRBJ2-2; D perhaps matches TRBD2 (6 bases). The V gene's germline CDR1 is SGHTA and CDR2 FQGTGA. V was trimmed by 0 bases and J by 2 bases, leaving 13 bases between them. This CDR3 region has 17 residues. CDR3 sequence: CASSLTPGLANTGELFF. In nucleotides, the CDR3 is TGTGCCAGCAGCTTAACCCCGGGACTTGCCAACACCGGGGAGCTGTTTTTT. Complete variable domain (other parts from reference TRBV7-3 and TRBJ2-2): GAGVSQTPSNKVTEKGKYVELRCDPISGHTALYWYRQSLGQGPEFLIYFQGTGAADDSGLPNDRFFAVRPEGSVSTLKIQRTERGDSAVYLCASSLTPGLANTGELFFGEGSRLTVL.

This clone was detected only a few times. The V gene is TRBV2, the J gene TRBJ2-7; D unresolved. Germline CDR1 is SNHLY and CDR2 is FYNNEI. The CDR3 sequence is 11 residues long. V lost 1 base, J lost 6 bases, and 4 bases lay in between. CDR3 loop: CASSEGAEQYF. The CDR3 bases are TGTGCCAGCAGTGAAGGGGCCGAGCAGTACTTC.

The rearrangement links TRBV27 to TRBJ2-4; D remains ambiguous. Germline CDR1 and CDR2: MNHEY and SMNVEV (reference sequence). The CDR3 length is 15 residues. V was shortened by 2 bases and J by 4 bases, with 12 bases between the two germline ends. CDR3 amino acids: CASSLSPVPKNIQYF. The CDR3 nucleotides are TGTGCCAGCAGTTTAAGCCCGGTCCCTAAAAACATTCAGTACTTC.

This clone came up a few times. The chain uses TRBV28 and TRBJ2-1; 12 bases fit TRBD2. The CDR3 is 14 residues long. The trim removed 4 bases at V and 5 bases at J, leaving 0 bases unmatched. Germline V gene data show CDR1 as MDHEN and CDR2 as SYDVKM. CDR3 sequence (DNA): TGTGCCAGCAGTTGGACTAGCGGGAACAATGAGCAGTTCTTC. Its translation: CASSWTSGNNEQFF.

The V and J genes are TRBV6-9 and TRBJ1-2; weak D call: TRBD1 (5 bases). Germline CDR1 and CDR2: MNHGY and SVAAGI. The CDR3 is made up of 14 amino acids. V lost 3 bases and J lost 4, with 12 bases in between. The CDR3 bases are TGTGCCAGCAGTTACTCGACCAGGGCCTATGGCTACACCTTC. As protein: CASSYSTRAYGYTF.

This clone appeared a few times. Other DNA sequences from this sample encode an identical CDR3 as well. The chain has TRBV19 and TRBJ2-7; TRBD1 aligns across 9 bases. The germline V gene has CDR1 LNHDA and CDR2 SQIVND (reference sequence). There are 15 residues in the CDR3. V lost 5 bases, J lost 0 bases, and 5 bases stayed unmatched. This chain's CDR3 is CASSAGTGSSYEQYF. The CDR3 DNA reads as TGTGCCAGTAGTGCCGGGACAGGGAGCTCCTACGAGCAGTACTTC. Full variable domain (missing parts from reference TRBV19 and TRBJ2-7): DGGITQSPKYLFRKEGQNVTLSCEQNLNHDAMYWYRQDPGQGLRLIYYSQIVNDFQKGDIAEGYSVSREKKESFPLTVTSAQKNPTAFYLCASSAGTGSSYEQYFGPGTRLTVT.

In its sample, this clone was seen a few times. The CDR3 loop reads CASSAGSGGNQPQHF. The CDR3 bases are TGTGCCAGCAGTGCCGGGTCTGGGGGCAATCAGCCCCAGCATTTT. The J gene is TRBJ1-5, the V gene TRBV6-6; D ambiguous. CDR1 MNHNY and CDR2 SVGAGI come from the germline V gene (reference sequence). This CDR3 spans 15 amino acids. V lost 5 bases to trimming and J lost 2 bases, with 13 bases between them.

The chain couples TRBV27 to TRBJ2-3; 7 positions agree with TRBD2. The CDR3 length is 16 residues. Germline V gene data show CDR1 as MNHEY and CDR2 as SMNVEV (reference sequence). Trimming at V came to 3 bases and at J to 2 bases, leaving 8 bases not matched to a gene. Here the CDR3 DNA reads TGTGCCAGCAGTTTCCGGGCTAGCGGTTACACAGATACGCAGTATTTT. It is translated as CASSFRASGYTDTQYF.

This clone is classed as medium-sized (0.01 to 0.1%). The V gene is TRBV4-1, the J gene TRBJ2-7, with D tentatively TRBD2 (5 bases). Germline lookup yields CDR1 MGHRA and CDR2 YSYEKL. V was shortened by 1 base and J by 3 bases, with 10 bases between the two germline ends. The CDR3 spans 14 residues. The CDR3 region has the DNA TGCGCCAGCAGCCAAGTTTATGGGAGCTACGAGCAGTACTTC. Its protein is CASSQVYGSYEQYF.